The present entry profiles one T cell receptor beta chain with its context. This clone was counted ten times or more. No antigen is known for it. No much larger clone exists at a distance of one base, and base qualities are not known. The protocol used for the library was the immunoSEQ multiplex PCR assay. For the multiplex PCR, a mixture combining 60 forward primers for TCR Vbeta segments and 13 reverse primers for TCR Jbeta segments was used. A multiplex PCR assay on genomic DNA amplified the CDR3 region of rearranged TCR beta genes. The Illumina HiSeq System was used to sequence the amplified TCR beta libraries as 87-base-pair reads. In the paper's pipeline: A later analysis tallied tens of millions of unique TCR beta chains across the 700 or so repertoires, and about 10 million of those chains were shared by two or more donors. A nearest-neighbor algorithm error-corrected the raw reads and collapsed the reads into unique sequences, merging closely related sequences to remove PCR and sequencing errors. V, D and J gene segments were assigned by aligning CDR3 sequences to IMGT reference sequences. Each retained sequence needed at least a six-nucleotide match to both a V gene segment and a J gene segment. A rearrangement counted as productive if the CDR3 had no stop codons and remained in frame with V and J, and every other rearrangement counted as non-productive. CDR3 was defined according to IMGT convention as the region running from the second conserved V-encoded cysteine to the conserved J-encoded phenylalanine. In an earlier analysis of around 570 of the donors, sequences lacking an unambiguous match to a single V gene segment were excluded. In an earlier analysis of some 590 of the donors, a V segment was called functional when productive rearrangements were above 56.7%, and segregating when the standard deviation between donors exceeded 5%. A statistical classification framework was built for diagnosing cytomegalovirus status from the catalog of TCR beta chain sequences. V and J gene assignment, in a later analysis, came from comparing TCR nucleotide sequences with IMGT/GENE-DB human TR gene sequences. Using the TCRdist pipeline, a later analysis assigned CDR3 sequences along with most-parsimonious VDJ recombination scenarios. A later analysis defined each TCR beta chain by its CDR3 amino acid sequence plus V-gene family, and excluded reads lacking a unique V-gene family. To address suspected cross-contamination and a sequencing artifact, a later analysis removed under 600 highly shared, low-generation-probability nucleotide sequences. A later analysis calculated a clonal expansion index for each public chain from normalized within-repertoire ranks of inferred template counts. A later analysis computed generation probabilities with a VDJ recombination model fitted to out-of-frame rearrangements, and checked the results against IGoR. In a later analysis, TCR-TCR, TCR-HLA and TCR-CMV co-occurrence was scored with hypergeometric tests, and a repertoire-size bias correction was applied to TCR pairs. False discovery rates were estimated in a later analysis by permuting HLA or CMV assignments 20 times. In a later analysis, co-occurring TCRs were grouped using DBSCAN, with TCRdist sequence similarity added in when clustering inside HLA-allele-positive subsets. Repertoires with fewer than 30,000 or more than 120,000 public chains were left out of co-occurrence clustering, as were a handful of repertoires with anomalous nucleotide sharing. The table comes from immuneACCESS by way of TCRdb, which keeps in-frame sequences with V and J called. Part of the clones is missing from these tables; in studies checked, under half for an unresolved V gene and the rest for unknown reasons. V, J and clone size are those of that table, while D and trimming were read from the DNA. The sample profile shows around 91,000 clones; 64% of them were found once. Jointly, the top ten make up 3.2% of the sample.

This record comes from a study of cytomegalovirus exposure and HLA in healthy donors (dated by TCRdb to 2016 to 2017). Regarding the research as a whole: An earlier analysis of 587 of the donors reported about 280 Gb of sequence data and 117 million unique TCR beta sequences obtained from 180 million or so T cells. The T cell repertoires of around 730 subjects were profiled by immunosequencing and related to cytomegalovirus serostatus. An earlier analysis of approximately 500 of the donors applied high-throughput TCR beta sequencing to assess whether each TCR beta V gene segment acted as functional or pseudogenic. The study was designed to test whether signatures of past pathogen exposure could be identified by cataloging public T cell receptors. A later genetic analysis used genome-wide SNP genotypes for about 65% of the roughly 700 donors, treating that subset as a discovery cohort. Alongside the repertoire data, information on donor age, sex, ethnicity and CMV serostatus was compiled. Besides the first cohort of some 670 subjects, a separate validation cohort made up of over a hundred different subjects was used. Typing coverage varied by locus: roughly 620-640 donors for A, B, C, DRB1 and DQB1; about 520 for DQA1; more than 600 for DPA1; under 490 for DPB1. Class I and class II HLA loci were covered by the typing at four-digit resolution. A later analysis re-analyzed previously published TCR beta repertoires from 666 donors and added high-resolution HLA genotyping to study TCR occurrence patterns. Every discovery cohort repertoire had been produced on one sequencing platform. Five DR-DQ haplotypes were handled as single units for association and clustering because linkage in the cohort was strong. In the later analysis, no new phenotypic data were used to find candidate immune exposures; instead, reliance was placed on TCR beta sequences and their occurrence across donors. High-throughput TCR immunosequencing, statistical association of individual TCRs with disease status, and machine learning were combined to predict cytomegalovirus infection status. An early release that covered fewer than 800 HLA-typed donors contained around 300 gigabases of sequencing data and 70 million to 100 million unique TCR sequences. Of the 398 genotyped donors, roughly 85% fell in the genetic ancestry cluster associated with self-reported Caucasian donors. Among 300 to 450 genotyped donors of the cohort, an average of approximately 240,000 unique TCR beta nucleotide sequences were sequenced per donor, roughly 20% of them non-productive. What the work shows at the level of the full study, not this receptor alone: Presence/absence analyses assumed roughly uniform sequencing depth across donors, an assumption that may not hold. Because HLA typing was unavailable for some donors at each locus, only the typed subset was used in association tests. The classifier was reported to diagnose cytomegalovirus status with high specificity and sensitivity in both the original and validation cohorts. According to a later genetic analysis, donors in an Asian-associated ancestry cluster had fewer N-insertions in productive TCRs than the approximately 630-donor mean. Because counts were too low, about 18 rarely observed V segments, including chromosome 9 orphons, were excluded from the earlier analysis of some 540 of the donors. In the study, some 160 TCR beta chains were listed as associated with cytomegalovirus. At a false discovery rate of 0.05, a later analysis linked 16,951 TCR beta sequences to specific HLA alleles. According to a later analysis, parvovirus B19, influenza, CMV and Epstein-Barr virus appeared linked to several top co-occurrence clusters. An association between a missense DCLRE1C variant and V-gene and J-gene trimming of TCR beta chains was found in a later genetic analysis and replicated in an independent cohort. In vitro tests confirmed that a few of the cytomegalovirus-associated TCR beta chains recognize cytomegalovirus antigens. Broadly in line with IMGT annotations, most TCR beta V segments showed up in productive rearrangements about 87% or about 30% of the time in an earlier analysis of approximately 600 of the donors. According to a later analysis, TCR association rates differed among HLA loci, with DRB1 alleles showing the most associated TCRs and HLA-C alleles showing the fewest. The cohort was sequenced for TCR beta chains only, and without alpha or paired-chain data the features that could be detected were limited. According to the authors, the approach could potentially be generalized to other disease states and immunological phenotypes. CMV serostatus was the only immune exposure information available for the cohort. Most CMV-associated TCR beta chains appeared to be HLA-restricted in a later analysis, and the HLA associations seemed to be driven largely by CMV exposure. In a later analysis, HLA-associated TCR beta chains showed more clonal expansion and lower generation probabilities than non-associated chains that were equally common. The sequencing pipeline was judged likely to have produced a cluster of highly shared sequence variants as a technical artifact. While some public TCRs were present in many individuals, most TCR sequences turned up only very rarely across donors. When HLA alleles, especially DR and DQ, strongly co-occurred, attributing TCR associations to individual alleles was difficult. A further reported finding was that TCR beta sequences accurately predicted the HLA-A and HLA-B alleles for most subjects in the first cohort. Linkage disequilibrium might explain the correlated functional status among segregating V segments, but an unknown experimental factor could not be ruled out.

The cohort was made up of several hundred healthy bone marrow donors. At the time of sampling, all cohort members were nominally healthy, though unrecorded immune exposures were likely present. The donor tested CMV seronegative, placing the donor among the approximately 400 seronegative members of the cohort. Each donor provided a peripheral blood sample, and peripheral blood mononuclear cells were used for TCR beta sequencing. Genomic DNA was extracted from the blood cell samples with the Qiagen DNeasy Blood Extraction Kit. Sequenced material: PBMCs. This sequence was found in a man between 60 and 75 years old in good health and CMV-seronegative.

The CDR3 amino acid sequence is: CASSMILAGTHGELFF. The sequence in DNA is TGTGCCAGTAGTATGATCCTAGCGGGGACACACGGGGAGCTGTTTTTT. The chain joins TRBV19 to TRBJ2-2; TRBD2 agrees with 9 junctional bases. The germline V gene (reference sequence) specifies LNHDA as CDR1 and SQIVND as CDR2. Germline trimming amounts to 3 bases on V and 7 bases on J, with 9 as the count of junction bases outside the gene matches. The CDR3 runs 16 amino acids, cysteine and phenylalanine included. Only CDR3 DNA is held: 48 bases, read in frame from base 1. The full variable domain, with segments outside the CDR3 supplied by the reference TRBV19 and TRBJ2-2 proteins, appears as DGGITQSPKYLFRKEGQNVTLSCEQNLNHDAMYWYRQDPGQGLRLIYYSQIVNDFQKGDIAEGYSVSREKKESFPLTVTSAQKNPTAFYLCASSMILAGTHGELFFGEGSRLTVL.